This TCR beta chain was identified in a study of blood T cell repertoires in COVID-19. Study background: There were acute and convalescent COVID-19 samples, and they came from the United States, Italy and Spain. In each case, the material was cDNA or gDNA derived from T cells, B-cell-depleted T cells, or PBMCs.

CDR1 is MDHEN and CDR2 is SYDVKM in the germline V gene. The germline V and J ends were trimmed by 6 bases and 6 bases, with 12 bases remaining between them. This CDR3 spans 12 amino acids. Original handling: From reference gene primer amplification, estimates of nucleated cell counts were derived. The repertoire was sequenced with immunoSEQ multiplex PCR; TCRdb's copy has only in-frame clones and lacks some. The DNA gave D and trimming, while V, J and clone size come from that table. The sample lists some 530,000 clones, approximately 83% occurring once. The receptor was isolated from a human donor in a cohort sampled during active COVID-19. The rearrangement uses TRBV28 and TRBJ2-7; D is undetermined. What was sequenced was peripheral blood. The CDR3 loop reads CASRLPPSEQYF. CDR3 nucleotides: TGTGCCAGCAGACTTCCCCCCTCCGAGCAGTACTTC.